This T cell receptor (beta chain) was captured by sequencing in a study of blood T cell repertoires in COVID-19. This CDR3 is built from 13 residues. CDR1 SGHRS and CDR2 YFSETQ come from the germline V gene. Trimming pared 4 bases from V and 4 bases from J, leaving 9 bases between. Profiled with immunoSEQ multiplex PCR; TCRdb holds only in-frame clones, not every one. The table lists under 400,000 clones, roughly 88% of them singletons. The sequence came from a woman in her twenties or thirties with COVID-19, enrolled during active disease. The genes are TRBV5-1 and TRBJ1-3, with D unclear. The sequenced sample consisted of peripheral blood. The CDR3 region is CASSPVQGNTIYF. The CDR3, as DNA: TGCGCCAGCAGCCCCGTACAGGGAAACACCATATATTTT.